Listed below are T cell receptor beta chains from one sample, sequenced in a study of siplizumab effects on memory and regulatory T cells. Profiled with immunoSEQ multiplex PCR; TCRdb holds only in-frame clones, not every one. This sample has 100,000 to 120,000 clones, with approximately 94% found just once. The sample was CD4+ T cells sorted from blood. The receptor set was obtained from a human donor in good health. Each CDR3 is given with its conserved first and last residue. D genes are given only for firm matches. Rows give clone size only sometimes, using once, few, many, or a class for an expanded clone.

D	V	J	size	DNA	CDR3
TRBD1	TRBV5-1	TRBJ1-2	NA	TGCGCCAGCAGCCGTAAGGTCGGAGGGACAGCCGGCTATGGCTACACCTTC	CASSRKVGGTAGYGYTF
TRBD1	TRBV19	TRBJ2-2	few	TGTGCCAGCCAGCGGACAGGCCTGAACACCGGGGAGCTGTTTTTT	CASQRTGLNTGELFF
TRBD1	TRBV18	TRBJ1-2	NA	TGTGCCAGCTCACCAAATGTCCAGACAGGGAGCCTCTATGGCTACACCTTC	CASSPNVQTGSLYGYTF
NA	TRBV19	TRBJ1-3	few	TGTGCCAGTAGTATGCTGTCCAACTCTGGAAACACCATATATTTT	CASSMLSNSGNTIYF
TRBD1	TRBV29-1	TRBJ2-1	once	TGCAGCGTTTCAAACGGCCCGCGGGACAGGAAATTAAATGAGCAGTTCTTC	CSVSNGPRDRKLNEQFF
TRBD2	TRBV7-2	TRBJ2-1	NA	TGTGCCAGCAGCTTAGCGCAGCTAGCGGGTATGGATGAGCAGTTCTTC	CASSLAQLAGMDEQFF
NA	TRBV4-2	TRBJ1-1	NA	TGTGCCAGCAGCCAAGTTCAGAGCGACACTGAAGCTTTCTTT	CASSQVQSDTEAFF
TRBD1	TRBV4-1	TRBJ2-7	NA	TGCGCCAGCAGCCAAGGGGACAGGGAGTTCGACGAGCAGTACTTC	CASSQGDREFDEQYF
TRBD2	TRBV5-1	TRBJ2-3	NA	TGCGCCAGCAGCTCAGGACTAGCGGGGCCAGATACGCAGTATTTT	CASSSGLAGPDTQYF
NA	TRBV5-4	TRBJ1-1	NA	TGTGCCAGCAGCTTGGTCGTCGGAAACACTGAAGCTTTCTTT	CASSLVVGNTEAFF
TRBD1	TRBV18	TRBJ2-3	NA	TGTGCCAGCTCACCACCACAGGGGTTGTTGTTGTATTTT	CASSPPQGLLLYF
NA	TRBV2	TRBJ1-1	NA	TGTGCCAAAAAGGTGGGGGGATTGTTCACTGAAGCTTTCTTT	CAKKVGGLFTEAFF
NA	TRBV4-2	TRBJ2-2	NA	TGTGCCAGCAGCCAAGACTTCTTGGGGGAGCTGTTTTTT	CASSQDFLGELFF
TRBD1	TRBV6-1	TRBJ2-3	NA	TGTGCCAGCAGTCCCACAGGGGGGCGCACAGATACGCAGTATTTT	CASSPTGGRTDTQYF
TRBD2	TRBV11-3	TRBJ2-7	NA	TGTGCCAGCAGCCGACTAGCGGGAGTCGGCGAGCAGTACTTC	CASSRLAGVGEQYF
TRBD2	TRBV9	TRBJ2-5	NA	TGTGCCAGCAGCGCGGGACTAGCGGGGGCGGGGACCCAGTACTTC	CASSAGLAGAGTQYF
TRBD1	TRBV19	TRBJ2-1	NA	TGTGCCAGTAGTCCCCGGACAGGGCCGAATGAGCAGTTCTTC	CASSPRTGPNEQFF
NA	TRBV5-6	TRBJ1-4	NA	TGTGCCAGCAGCCCCGGGACGAGAAATGAAAAACTGTTTTTT	CASSPGTRNEKLFF
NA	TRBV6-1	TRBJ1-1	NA	TGTGCCAGCAAAGAGGGGAGTGGGACTGAAGCTTTCTTT	CASKEGSGTEAFF
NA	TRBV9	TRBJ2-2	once	TGTGCCAGCACCCCGAAAGGTAACACCGGGGAGCTGTTTTTT	CASTPKGNTGELFF
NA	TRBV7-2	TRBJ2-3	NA	TGTGCCAGCAACCTCGATCGGGCCGCGGATACGCAGTATTTT	CASNLDRAADTQYF
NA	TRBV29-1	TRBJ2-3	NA	TGCAGCGTTGCAATGCCGACAGATACGCAGTATTTT	CSVAMPTDTQYF
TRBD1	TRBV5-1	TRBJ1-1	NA	TGCGCCAGCAGCCCCCAGGGGGCGGGGGTGAACACTGAAGCTTTCTTT	CASSPQGAGVNTEAFF
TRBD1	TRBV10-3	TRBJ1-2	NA	TGTGCCATCAGTGTATCAGGGGGCAGGGGCTACACCTTC	CAISVSGGRGYTF
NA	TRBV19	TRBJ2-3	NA	TGTGCCAGTAGTGATAGGGGTACGCAGTATTTT	CASSDRGTQYF
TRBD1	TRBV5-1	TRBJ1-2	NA	TGCGCCAGCAGCGGTCCGGGACAGGGGGCGGCTGGCTACACCTTC	CASSGPGQGAAGYTF
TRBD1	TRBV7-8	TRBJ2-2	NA	TGTGCCAGCAGCTCCCGACAGGGGATCGGGGAGCTGTTTTTT	CASSSRQGIGELFF
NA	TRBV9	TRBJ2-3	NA	TGTGCCAGCAGCATCGGGCCGCTGGATACGCAGTATTTT	CASSIGPLDTQYF
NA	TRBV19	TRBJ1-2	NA	TGTGCCAGTAGTATAAGGGAGAACTATGGCTACACCTTC	CASSIRENYGYTF
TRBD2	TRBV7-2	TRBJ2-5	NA	TGTGCCAGCAGACATGCTAGCGGGAGGGGGGAGACCCAGTACTTC	CASRHASGRGETQYF
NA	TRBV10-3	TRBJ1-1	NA	TGTGCCATCAGTGATGAAGTCGTCCAGGGCGGCACTGAAGCTTTCTTT	CAISDEVVQGGTEAFF
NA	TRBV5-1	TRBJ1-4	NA	TGCGCCAGCAGCCCCGGGTCTGTGCAGGGAAAAGAAAAACTGTTTTTT	CASSPGSVQGKEKLFF
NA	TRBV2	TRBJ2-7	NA	TGTGCCATACGTAGGCAGGGAAGCGAGCAGTACTTC	CAIRRQGSEQYF
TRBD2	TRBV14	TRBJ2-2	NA	TGTGCCAGCAGCCGAGCGGGGTCGAACACCGGGGAGCTGTTTTTT	CASSRAGSNTGELFF
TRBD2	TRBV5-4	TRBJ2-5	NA	TGTGCCAGCAGCCGTCAAATCAGGACTAGCGGGAGTTTATCGGAGACCCAGTACTTC	CASSRQIRTSGSLSETQYF
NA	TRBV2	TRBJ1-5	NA	TGTGCCAGCAGCCCCTCATCTTCCGGCAATCAGCCCCAGCATTTT	CASSPSSSGNQPQHF
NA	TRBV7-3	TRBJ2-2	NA	TGTGCCAGCAGCTTCGGGTCCGGCACCGGGGAGCTGTTTTTT	CASSFGSGTGELFF
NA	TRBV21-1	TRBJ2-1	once	TGTGCCAGCAGCCTGGACCCGAAGACTAGCGGGATCTACAATGAGCAGTTCTTC	CASSLDPKTSGIYNEQFF
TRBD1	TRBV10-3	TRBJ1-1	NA	TGTGCCATCAGGGTGGGACAGGGGGCAGGAAACACTGAAGCTTTCTTT	CAIRVGQGAGNTEAFF
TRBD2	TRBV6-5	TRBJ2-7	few	TGTGCCAGCAGTTACCTTCCCAGCGGGGGAACAGGGGAGCAGTACTTC	CASSYLPSGGTGEQYF
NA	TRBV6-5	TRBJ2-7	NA	TGTGCCAGCAGTTACGGACGTACCTCCTACGAGCAGTACTTC	CASSYGRTSYEQYF
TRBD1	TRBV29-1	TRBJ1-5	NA	TGCAGCGTGGGGGGACAGGGCGGCGGTCAGCCCCAGCATTTT	CSVGGQGGGQPQHF
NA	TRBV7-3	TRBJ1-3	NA	TGTGCCAGCAGCTTACAAGGTGGAAACACCATATATTTT	CASSLQGGNTIYF
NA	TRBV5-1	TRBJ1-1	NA	TGCGCCAGCAGCTTGGCCGGGATAATTAGGGGCACTGAAGCTTTCTTT	CASSLAGIIRGTEAFF
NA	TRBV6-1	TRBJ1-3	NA	TGTGCCAGCAGTGAAGATGACAGATCTGGAAACACCATATATTTT	CASSEDDRSGNTIYF
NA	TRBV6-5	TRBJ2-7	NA	TGTGCCAGCAGGGGGGCGAGGTCTTCACACGAGCAGTACTTC	CASRGARSSHEQYF
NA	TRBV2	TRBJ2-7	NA	TGTGCCAGCAATGGGGGCAGGGACCCCTACGAGCAGTACTTC	CASNGGRDPYEQYF
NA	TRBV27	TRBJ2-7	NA	TGTGCCAGCGGCCCGACTCCCCCGGGAACCTACGAGCAGTACTTC	CASGPTPPGTYEQYF
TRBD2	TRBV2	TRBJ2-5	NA	TGTGCCAGCAGCGTACTAGCGGGGGTCGACTTC	CASSVLAGVDF